This T cell receptor (beta chain) was captured by sequencing in a study of pediatric ulcerative colitis. Study outcomes and limitations: A couple of rectal clonotypes were found only in ulcerative colitis patients, all of them. In rectum, acute severe colitis had expanded clones and less diversity.

Colonoscopy and blood draw happened at the same time. TCRdb's copy holds only in-frame clones and misses some; the assay was immunoSEQ multiplex PCR. The sample has 55,000 to 80,000 clones, over 65% seen once. Remarks on this clone: Its target is unknown.

The CDR3 runs to 17 residues. After removal of 5 bases from V and 7 bases from J, the junction contained 16 bases not matched to a gene. CDR1 is MGHDK, CDR2 SYGVNS, per germline. Sequenced: blood. This receptor was identified in a boy between 10 and 17 years old with moderate ulcerative colitis. The chain links TRBV25-1 to TRBJ2-5; 10 bases align to TRBD2. CDR3: CASSRDPFGTSVGTQYF. The CDR3, as DNA: TGTGCCAGCAGTCGGGACCCGTTTGGGACTAGCGTTGGGACCCAGTACTTC.